The source of this TCR beta chain is a study of CD8+ T cells in alopecia areata. General study results and limits: In scalp and blood, many expanded lesional clones persisted during tofacitinib.

There are a few counts of this clone. What it binds is not known. Treatment described: oral pan-JAK inhibitor, 5-10 mg twice daily. Following RNA extraction, reverse transcription yielded cDNA that acted as the sequencing template. Here immunoSEQ multiplex PCR was the method, and the copy in TCRdb shows in-frame clones only, minus some. The sample records over 150,000 clones, about 60% being singletons. The TCR comes from a human donor with alopecia areata. The sequenced sample was CD8+ T cells sorted from blood, obtained at week 24, from a patient treated with tofacitinib.

For the CDR3, the DNA is TGTGCCATCAGTGATTCCGGGACAGGGGCCGAGTCCTTCAATCAGCCCCAGCATTTT. Protein product: CAISDSGTGAESFNQPQHF. This sequence joins TRBV10-3 and TRBJ1-5; 10 bases match TRBD1. This CDR3 has 19 residues. CDR1 and CDR2 (germline): ENHRY, SYGVKD. The ends lost 3 bases at V and 3 bases at J; junction bases unmatched: 14.